This TCR beta chain was identified in a study of post-analysis software for immune sequencing data. The ends were cut back, 4 bases at V and 9 bases at J, with 12 bases in the middle. Germline-derived CDR1 and CDR2 are SGHRS and YFSETQ. The CDR3 runs to 12 residues. General study findings and limits: Batch-mates among the samples co-clustered strongly by F measure. Patients carried roughly 5 TRBV segments more frequently than controls did, and TRBV5-6, TRBV5-1 and TRBV20-1 were among them. Those with multiple sclerosis, the patient group, showed significantly lower normalized Chao1 diversity than controls.

Concerning this clonotype: What it recognizes is unknown.

Unique molecular identifiers tagged the TCR beta cDNA libraries. TCRdb independently ran MiXCR on the PCR reads; one entry per CDR3 protein. The table has approximately 150,000 distinct CDR3 sequences, 30% seen once. Specimen: blood. The chain has TRBV5-1 and TRBJ2-3; tentative D call: TRBD1 (5 bases). The TCR was taken from a girl between 5 and 17 years old with multiple sclerosis. DNA for the CDR3: TGCGCCAGCAGCGAGAAGGGGTACACGCAGTATTTT. It yields the protein CASSEKGYTQYF.